This T cell receptor beta chain was found in a study of blood T cell repertoires in COVID-19. Study in general: Both acute and convalescent COVID-19 samples were obtained from the United States, Italy and Spain. Nucleic acid was either cDNA or gDNA, and it came from T cells, B-cell-depleted T cells, or PBMCs.

Between the trimmed V and J ends, which lost 0 bases and 3 bases, there was a span of 14 bases. The CDR3 covers 16 residues. Germline CDR1 reads SGHNT; CDR2 reads YYREEE (reference sequence). In the original processing: Estimated nucleated cell counts came from reference gene primer amplification. Profiled with immunoSEQ multiplex PCR; TCRdb holds only in-frame clones, not every one. That table furnishes V, J and clone size, whereas the DNA furnished D and trimming. The data hold about 37,000 clones, with around 86% observed a single time. A single count supports this clone. This TCR was recovered from a human donor in a cohort sampled during active COVID-19. Source material: peripheral blood. The genes are TRBV5-4 and TRBJ2-3, with a possible D match to TRBD1 (5 bases). CDR3 amino acids: CASSLGEGVRTDTQYF. The CDR3 bases are TGTGCCAGCAGCTTGGGTGAAGGGGTCCGGACAGATACGCAGTATTTT.